This entry lists 12 T cell receptor beta chains sequenced from one sample in a study of blood T cell repertoires in COVID-19. The method was immunoSEQ multiplex PCR; TCRdb's version includes in-frame clones alone and lacks a portion of them. In the table there are about 130,000 clones, approximately 85% of which are singletons. The sample was peripheral blood. These receptors all come from an elderly woman with COVID-19, enrolled during active disease.

The chain uses TRBV18 and TRBJ2-7; TRBD2 matches 10 bases. This CDR3 is built from 16 residues. Germline lookup yields CDR1 KGHSH and CDR2 LQKENI. With 3 bases clipped from V and 2 bases from J, the junction kept 7 bases outside the gene matches. The CDR3 reads CASSPRAGGSPYEQYF. The CDR3 DNA is TGTGCCAGCTCACCCCGAGCGGGAGGGTCTCCCTACGAGCAGTACTTC.

The chain combines TRBV18 with TRBJ1-2, with D possibly being TRBD1 (6 bases). Trimming shortened V by 2 bases and J by 8 bases, and 18 bases separated the two germline ends. The germline V gene encodes CDR1 KGHSH and CDR2 LQKENI. The CDR3 totals 15 residues. The DNA of the CDR3 is TGTGCCAGCTCACCAGATCAAGGGGCACAGGGCGGCTACACCTTC. Its translation: CASSPDQGAQGGYTF.

V and J are TRBV21-1 and TRBJ1-1; TRBD1 is the table's D call, not checked against the DNA. TRBV21-1 is a known pseudogene. This CDR3 comprises 16 residues. The CDR3 DNA is TGTGCCAGCAGAAAGGAAACAGGGTGGAGGAACACTGAAGCTTTCTTT. Residues: CASRKETGWRNTEAFF.

This clone showed up just once. The rearrangement links TRBV7-2 to TRBJ1-5; no clear D. The CDR3 is made up of 17 amino acids. Trimming shortened V by 1 base and J by 5 bases, and 18 bases separated the two germline ends. Germline lookup yields CDR1 SGHTA and CDR2 FQGNSA. CDR3 coding DNA: TGTGCCAGCAGCTTAGATGACATCTTATTAACCCATCAGCCCCAGCATTTT. Its translation: CASSLDDILLTHQPQHF.

The CDR3 loop is CATSDGTSGTDTQYF. DNA of the CDR3: TGTGCCACCAGTGATGGGACTAGCGGCACAGATACGCAGTATTTT. The rearrangement links TRBV24-1 to TRBJ2-3, with 10 bases that match TRBD2. The germline gives CDR1 KGHDR, CDR2 SFDVKD. This CDR3 is 15 amino acids long. With V trimmed by 3 bases and J by 1 base, 0 bases remained unmatched.

CDR3 sequence: CASSRRTAKGANVLTF. CDR3 bases: TGTGCCAGCAGCCGACGGACAGCTAAGGGGGCCAACGTCCTGACTTTC. The J gene is TRBJ2-6, the V gene TRBV7-9; tentative D call: TRBD1 (6 bases). This CDR3 has 16 amino acids. V gave up 5 bases and J gave up 4 bases, with 15 bases separating them. CDR1 and CDR2 (germline): SEHNR, FQNEAQ (reference sequence). Drawing the rest from reference TRBV7-9 and TRBJ2-6, the complete variable domain is DTGVSQNPRHKITKRGQNVTFRCDPISEHNRLYWYRQTLGQGPEFLTYFQNEAQLEKSRLLSDRFSAERPKGSFSTLEIQRTEQGDSAMYLCASSRRTAKGANVLTFGAGSRLTVL.

This chain's CDR3 is CASSLEVSSGTYEQYF. Written as DNA, the CDR3 is TGTGCCAGCAGCTTAGAGGTTAGTAGCGGGACCTACGAGCAGTACTTC. The chain combines TRBV7-2 with TRBJ2-7; TRBD2 aligns across 8 bases. The CDR3 totals 16 residues. Germline CDR1 reads SGHTA; CDR2 reads FQGNSA. V shed 1 base and J 2 bases; nucleotides not matched to a gene: 7. The whole variable domain, filled in from reference TRBV7-2 and TRBJ2-7, reads GAGVSQSPSNKVTEKGKDVELRCDPISGHTALYWYRQSLGQGLEFLIYFQGNSAPDKSGLPSDRFSAERTGGSVSTLTIQRTQQEDSAVYLCASSLEVSSGTYEQYFGPGTRLTVT.

The chain carries TRBV28 and TRBJ2-1, with TRBD1 matching over 9 bases. Germline V lookup: CDR1 MDHEN, CDR2 SYDVKM. V shed 8 bases and J 7 bases; nucleotides not matched to a gene: 12. The CDR3 is 15 amino acids. The CDR3 loop is CASGLNRGPVNEQFF. In nucleotides, the CDR3 is TGTGCCAGCGGGTTAAACAGGGGGCCCGTGAATGAGCAGTTCTTC.

This chain joins TRBV7-8 and TRBJ2-7, with 11 bases matching TRBD2. The CDR3 spans 15 residues. V was pared by 2 bases and J by 3 bases, with 3 bases of the junction left unmatched. CDR1 is SGHVS and CDR2 is FQNEAQ in the germline V gene. Here the CDR3 DNA reads TGTGCCAGCAGCTTACTACTAGCGGGGGTCTACGAGCAGTACTTC. It specifies CASSLLLAGVYEQYF.

The chain uses TRBV7-3 and TRBJ2-7; 11 nucleotides line up with TRBD2. V was pared by 6 bases and J by 6 bases, with 4 bases of the junction left unmatched. CDR1 is SGHTA, CDR2 FQGTGA, per germline. This CDR3 is built from 13 residues. The CDR3 DNA follows: TGTGCCAGCAGTCTTGGACTAGCGGGCGAGCAGTACTTC. It translates to CASSLGLAGEQYF.

The chain has TRBV5-4 and TRBJ2-7; 10 bases fit TRBD1. The germline V gene has CDR1 SGHNT and CDR2 YYREEE (reference sequence). The V gene end was trimmed by 4 bases and the J gene end by 5 bases; junction bases not matched to a gene: 9. The CDR3 contains 15 residues. In nucleotides, the CDR3 is TGTGCCAGCAGCCCGACAGGGGGCAGGCAAAACGAGCAGTACTTC. Its translation is CASSPTGGRQNEQYF.

V usage is TRBV5-1 and J usage is TRBJ1-1; 7 positions agree with TRBD1. J gave up 3 bases and V 1 base, and 3 bases lay outside the gene matches. Germline CDR1 reads SGHRS; CDR2 reads YFSETQ. CDR3 length: 14 amino acids. CDR3 nucleotide sequence: TGCGCCAGCAGCTTGAGGGGGCCGGACACTGAAGCTTTCTTT. Translated, it gives CASSLRGPDTEAFF.